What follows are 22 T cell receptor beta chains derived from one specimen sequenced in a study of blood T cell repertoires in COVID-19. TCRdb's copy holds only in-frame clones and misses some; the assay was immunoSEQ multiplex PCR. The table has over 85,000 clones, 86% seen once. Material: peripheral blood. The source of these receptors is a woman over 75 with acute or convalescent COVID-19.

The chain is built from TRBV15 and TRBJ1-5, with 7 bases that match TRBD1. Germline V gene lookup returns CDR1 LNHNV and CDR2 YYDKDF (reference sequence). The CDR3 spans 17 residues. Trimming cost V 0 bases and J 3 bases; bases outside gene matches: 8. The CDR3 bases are TGTGCCACCAGCAGAGATCTGTTGGGACAGCTCAATCAGCCCCAGCATTTT. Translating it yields CATSRDLLGQLNQPQHF.

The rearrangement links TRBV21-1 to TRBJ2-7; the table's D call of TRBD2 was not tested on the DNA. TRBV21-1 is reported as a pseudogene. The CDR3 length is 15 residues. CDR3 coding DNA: TGTGCCAGCAGAGAGGAGGAGGGCACGGGCTACGAGCAGTACTTC. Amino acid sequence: CASREEEGTGYEQYF.

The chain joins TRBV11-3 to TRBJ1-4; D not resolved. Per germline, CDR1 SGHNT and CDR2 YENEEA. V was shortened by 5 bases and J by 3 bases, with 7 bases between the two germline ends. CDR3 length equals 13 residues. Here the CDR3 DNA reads TGTGCCAGCAGCCGAAGCGCTAATGAAAAACTGTTTTTT. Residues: CASSRSANEKLFF.

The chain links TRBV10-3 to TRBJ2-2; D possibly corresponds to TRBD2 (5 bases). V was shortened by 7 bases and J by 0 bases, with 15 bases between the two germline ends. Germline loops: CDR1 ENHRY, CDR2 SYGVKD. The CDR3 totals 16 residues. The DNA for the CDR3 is TGTGCCATCACCCCCACCGGGAAGTCGAACACCGGGGAGCTGTTTTTT. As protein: CAITPTGKSNTGELFF.

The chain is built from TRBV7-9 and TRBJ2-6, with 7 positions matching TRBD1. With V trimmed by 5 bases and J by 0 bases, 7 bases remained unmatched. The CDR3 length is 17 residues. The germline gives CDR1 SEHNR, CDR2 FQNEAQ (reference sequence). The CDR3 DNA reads TGTGCCAGCAGCCTTAGACAGGGTGTCTCTGGGGCCAACGTCCTGACTTTC. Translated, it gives CASSLRQGVSGANVLTF.

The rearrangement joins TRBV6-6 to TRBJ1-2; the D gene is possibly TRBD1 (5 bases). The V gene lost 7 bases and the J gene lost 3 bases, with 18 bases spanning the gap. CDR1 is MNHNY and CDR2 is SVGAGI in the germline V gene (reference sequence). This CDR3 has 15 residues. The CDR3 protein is CASTQGRGFDYGYTF. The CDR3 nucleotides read TGTGCCAGCACCCAAGGGCGGGGGTTTGACTATGGCTACACCTTC.

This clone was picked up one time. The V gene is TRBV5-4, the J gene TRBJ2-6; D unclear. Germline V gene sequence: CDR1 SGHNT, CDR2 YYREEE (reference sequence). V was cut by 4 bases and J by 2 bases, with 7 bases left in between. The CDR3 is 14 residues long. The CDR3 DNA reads TGTGCCAGCAGCACTGGTCCTGGGGCCAACGTCCTGACTTTC. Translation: CASSTGPGANVLTF.

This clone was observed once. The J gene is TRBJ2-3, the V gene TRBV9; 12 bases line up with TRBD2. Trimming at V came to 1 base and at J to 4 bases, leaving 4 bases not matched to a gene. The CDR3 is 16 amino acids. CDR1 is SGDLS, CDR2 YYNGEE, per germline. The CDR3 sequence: CASSVSGTSGSDTQYF. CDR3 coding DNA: TGTGCCAGCAGCGTATCAGGGACTAGCGGGTCAGATACGCAGTATTTT.

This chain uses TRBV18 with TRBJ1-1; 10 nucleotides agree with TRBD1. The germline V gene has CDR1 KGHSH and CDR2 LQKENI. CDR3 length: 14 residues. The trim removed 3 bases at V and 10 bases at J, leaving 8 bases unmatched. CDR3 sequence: CASSPVPGQGIAFF. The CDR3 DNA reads TGTGCCAGCTCACCGGTCCCGGGACAGGGGATAGCTTTCTTT.

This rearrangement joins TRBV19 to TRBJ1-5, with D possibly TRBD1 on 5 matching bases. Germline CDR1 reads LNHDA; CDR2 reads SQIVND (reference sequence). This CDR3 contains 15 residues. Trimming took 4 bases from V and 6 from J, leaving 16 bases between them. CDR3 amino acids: CASSKGKGSGQPQHF. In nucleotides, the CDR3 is TGTGCCAGTAGTAAGGGGAAGGGGTCGGGTCAGCCCCAGCATTTT.

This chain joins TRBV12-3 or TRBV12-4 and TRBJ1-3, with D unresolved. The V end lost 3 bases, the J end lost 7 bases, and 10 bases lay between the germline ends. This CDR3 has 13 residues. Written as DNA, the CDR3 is TGTGCCAGCAGTTTTGGAGGTTGGAACACCATATATTTT. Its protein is CASSFGGWNTIYF.

CDR3 loop: CATSTPGTGVYEQYF. CDR3 in DNA: TGTGCCACTAGTACACCCGGGACAGGGGTCTACGAGCAGTACTTC. The chain is built from TRBV3-1 (or the pseudogene TRBV3-2) and TRBJ2-7, with 10 bases aligning to TRBD1. Looked up from germline, CDR1 is LGHDT and CDR2 is YNNKEL (reference sequence). The CDR3 extends over 15 amino acids. V was pared by 10 bases and J by 3 bases, with 12 bases of the junction left unmatched.

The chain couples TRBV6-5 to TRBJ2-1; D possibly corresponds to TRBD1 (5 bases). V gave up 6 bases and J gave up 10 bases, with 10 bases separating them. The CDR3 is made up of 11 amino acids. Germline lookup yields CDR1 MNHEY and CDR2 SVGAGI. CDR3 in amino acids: CASRLRQEQFF. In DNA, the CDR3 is TGTGCCAGCAGGCTTAGACAGGAGCAGTTCTTC.

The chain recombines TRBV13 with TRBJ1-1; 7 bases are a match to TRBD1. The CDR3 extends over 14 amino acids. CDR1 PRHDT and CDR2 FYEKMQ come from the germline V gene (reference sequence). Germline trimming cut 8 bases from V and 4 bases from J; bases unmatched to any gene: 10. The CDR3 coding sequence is TGTGCCAGCGCCGAAGACAGGGTTATCACTGAAGCTTTCTTT. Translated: CASAEDRVITEAFF.

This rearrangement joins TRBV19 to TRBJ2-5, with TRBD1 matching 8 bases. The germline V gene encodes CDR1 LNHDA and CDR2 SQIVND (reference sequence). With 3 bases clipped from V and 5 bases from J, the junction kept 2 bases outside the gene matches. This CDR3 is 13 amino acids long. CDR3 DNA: TGTGCCAGTAGTATCACAGGGGGGGAGACCCAGTACTTC. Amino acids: CASSITGGETQYF.

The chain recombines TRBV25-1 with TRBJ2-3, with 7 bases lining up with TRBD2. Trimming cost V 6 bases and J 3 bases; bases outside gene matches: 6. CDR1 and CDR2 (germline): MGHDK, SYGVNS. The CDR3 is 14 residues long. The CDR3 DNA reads TGTGCCAGCAGCCCCCTGGGGGGGACAGATACGCAGTATTTT. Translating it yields CASSPLGGTDTQYF.

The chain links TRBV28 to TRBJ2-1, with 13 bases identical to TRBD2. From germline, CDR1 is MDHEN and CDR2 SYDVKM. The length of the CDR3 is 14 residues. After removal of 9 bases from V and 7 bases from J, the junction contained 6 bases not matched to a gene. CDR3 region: CASRLAGGRNEQFF. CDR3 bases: TGTGCCAGTAGACTAGCGGGGGGAAGGAATGAGCAGTTCTTC.

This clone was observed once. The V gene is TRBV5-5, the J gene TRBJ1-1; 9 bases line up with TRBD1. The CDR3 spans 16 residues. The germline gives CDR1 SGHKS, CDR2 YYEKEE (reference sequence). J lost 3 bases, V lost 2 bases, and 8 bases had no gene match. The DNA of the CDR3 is TGTGCCAGCAGCTTCGCTTTACAGGGGGCGGACACTGAAGCTTTCTTT. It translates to CASSFALQGADTEAFF.

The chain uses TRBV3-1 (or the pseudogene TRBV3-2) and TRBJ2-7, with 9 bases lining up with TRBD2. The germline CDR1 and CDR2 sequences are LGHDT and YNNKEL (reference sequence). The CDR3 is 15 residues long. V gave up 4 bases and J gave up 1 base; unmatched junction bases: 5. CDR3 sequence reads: CASSLGLAFSYEQYF. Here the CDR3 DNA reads TGTGCCAGCAGCCTGGGACTAGCCTTTTCCTACGAGCAGTACTTC.

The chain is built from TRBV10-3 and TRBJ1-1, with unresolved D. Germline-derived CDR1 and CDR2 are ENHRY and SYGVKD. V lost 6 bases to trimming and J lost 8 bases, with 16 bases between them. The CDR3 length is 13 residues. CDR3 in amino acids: CAISSGYDREAFF. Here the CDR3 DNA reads TGTGCCATCAGCTCAGGTTACGACCGGGAAGCTTTCTTT.

CDR3 protein: CASSLKKFGGKGTDTQYF. As DNA, the CDR3 is TGTGCCAGCAGCTTAAAAAAGTTCGGGGGGAAGGGCACAGATACGCAGTATTTT. This chain connects TRBV7-3 to TRBJ2-3, with TRBD2 identical over 7 bases. Per the germline V gene, CDR1 is SGHTA and CDR2 is FQGTGA. The V gene end was trimmed by 1 base and the J gene end by 1 base; junction bases not matched to a gene: 11. The CDR3 loop spans 18 amino acids.

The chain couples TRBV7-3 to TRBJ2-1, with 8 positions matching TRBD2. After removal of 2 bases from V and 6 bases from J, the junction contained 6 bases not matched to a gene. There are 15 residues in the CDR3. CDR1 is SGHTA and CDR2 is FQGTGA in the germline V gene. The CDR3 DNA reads TGTGCCAGCAGCTTACTAGCGGGTCCTCCCAATGAGCAGTTCTTC. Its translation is CASSLLAGPPNEQFF.